This T cell receptor (beta chain) appears in the sequencing data of a study of blood T cell repertoires in COVID-19. Study context: The analysed material was cDNA or gDNA that came from T cells, B-cell-depleted T cells, or PBMCs.

Deletions cut 3 bases from V and 7 bases from J, with 12 bases between. The CDR3 is 13 amino acids. In the original processing: Estimation of nucleated cell counts was performed using reference gene primer amplification. Some clones are missing from TCRdb's copy, which holds only in-frame ones; the method was immunoSEQ multiplex PCR. V, J and clone size were drawn from that table, and D and trimming were deduced from the DNA. The repertoire holds about 220,000 clones, with 65% to 85% as singletons. The clonotype originates from a woman aged 45-65 years with acute or convalescent COVID-19. The chain employs TRBV12-3 or TRBV12-4 and TRBJ1-2; tentatively, D is TRBD1 (5 bases). The sample was peripheral blood. CDR3 sequence reads: CASSFAGRPGYTF. CDR3 sequence (DNA): TGTGCCAGCAGTTTTGCGGGGCGTCCTGGCTACACCTTC.